Below, 25 T cell receptor beta chains from the same sample are listed, as sequenced in a study of cytomegalovirus exposure and HLA in healthy donors. Vbeta (60) and Jbeta (13) primers were used in the PCR. Assay used: immunoSEQ multiplex PCR; TCRdb lists only in-frame clones, some missing. Here the sample spans some 120,000 clones, over 60% being singletons. Material: PBMCs. Every receptor here comes from a human donor in good health.

This CDR3 is CASSSPTTGLNTEAFF. The CDR3 DNA sequence: TGTGCCAGCAGCTCACCTACGACAGGTTTGAACACTGAAGCTTTCTTT. V usage is TRBV28 and J usage is TRBJ1-1; D might be TRBD1 (6 bases). Trimming took 6 bases from V and 0 from J, leaving 17 bases between them. The CDR3 is 16 amino acids. Germline V CDR1 and CDR2: MDHEN, SYDVKM.

This rearrangement joins TRBV5-1 to TRBJ2-1; 9 bases map to TRBD1. The CDR3 contains 16 residues. Germline values: CDR1 SGHRS, CDR2 YFSETQ. With V trimmed by 3 bases and J by 4 bases, 8 bases remained unmatched. The CDR3 protein is CASSSLGTGIYNEQFF. The CDR3, as DNA: TGCGCCAGCAGCTCCCTTGGGACAGGGATTTACAATGAGCAGTTCTTC.

This rearrangement joins TRBV7-2 to TRBJ1-2, with 7 nucleotides matching TRBD1. The CDR3 runs to 13 residues. J was trimmed by 7 bases and V by 5 bases; bases with no gene match: 7. Germline loops: CDR1 SGHTA, CDR2 FQGNSA. The chain's CDR3 is CASSPDRVGGYTF. In nucleotides, the CDR3 is TGTGCCAGCAGCCCTGACAGGGTCGGTGGCTACACCTTC.

This clone was seen a handful of times. This chain connects TRBV5-1 to TRBJ1-4; D remains ambiguous. V was shortened by 4 bases and J by 4 bases, with 11 bases between the two germline ends. Germline values: CDR1 SGHRS, CDR2 YFSETQ. The CDR3 totals 14 residues. The CDR3 protein is CASSPDGNNEKLFF. The CDR3, as DNA: TGCGCCAGCAGCCCGGACGGGAATAATGAAAAACTGTTTTTT. Using reference TRBV5-1 and TRBJ1-4 for the parts outside the CDR3, the full variable domain is KAGVTQTPRYLIKTRGQQVTLSCSPISGHRSVSWYQQTPGQGLQFLFEYFSETQRNKGNFPGRFSGRQFSNSRSEMNVSTLELGDSALYLCASSPDGNNEKLFFGSGTQLSVL.

In its sample, this clone was seen a few times. One end of the junction varies from germline; a read error may be responsible. V usage is TRBV7-9 and J usage is TRBJ2-7; 8 nucleotides agree with TRBD2. CDR1 SEHNR and CDR2 FQNEAQ come from the germline V gene (reference sequence). This CDR3 spans 16 amino acids. The CDR3 sequence: CSSSSNSGNLHYEQYF. CDR3 sequence (DNA): TGTTCCAGCAGCTCTAATAGCGGGAATCTCCACTACGAGCAGTACTTC. The full variable domain, its missing parts supplied by reference TRBV7-9 and TRBJ2-7, is DTGVSQNPRHKITKRGQNVTFRCDPISEHNRLYWYRQTLGQGPEFLTYFQNEAQLEKSRLLSDRFSAERPKGSFSTLEIQRTEQGDSAMYLCSSSSNSGNLHYEQYFGPGTRLTVT.

The CDR3 sequence is CASSQEPGTGDPEAFF. CDR3 bases: TGCGCCAGCAGCCAAGAACCCGGGACAGGAGACCCAGAAGCTTTCTTT. V and J are TRBV4-1 and TRBJ1-1, with TRBD1 matching over 8 bases. V shed 0 bases, J shed 8 bases, and the junction held 11 bases outside the gene matches. The germline gives CDR1 MGHRA, CDR2 YSYEKL. The CDR3 runs to 16 residues.

CDR3 sequence: CASSKCGTSIYEQYF. CDR3 nucleotide sequence: TGTGCCAGCAGCAAATGCGGGACGAGTATATACGAGCAGTACTTC. V gene TRBV21-1 combines with J gene TRBJ2-7; the D segment call TRBD2 is taken from the table without a DNA check. TRBV21-1 is noted as a pseudogene. The CDR3 has 15 residues.

This chain joins TRBV7-9 and TRBJ1-2, with D maybe TRBD1 (5 bases). V was shortened by 0 bases and J by 2 bases, with 10 bases between the two germline ends. This CDR3 contains 15 residues. Germline loops: CDR1 SEHNR, CDR2 FQNEAQ (reference sequence). CDR3 bases: TGTGCCAGCAGCTTAGCGCGGGGACCCAACTATGGCTACACCTTC. Its protein is CASSLARGPNYGYTF.

The chain joins TRBV13 to TRBJ2-7, with no clear D. V lost 5 bases to trimming and J lost 6 bases, with 11 bases between them. CDR1 is PRHDT, CDR2 FYEKMQ, per germline (reference sequence). The CDR3 consists of 12 residues. CDR3 DNA sequence: TGTGCCAGCAGCCCGAACGGTGTCGAGCAGTACTTC. It specifies CASSPNGVEQYF. Together with reference TRBV13 and TRBJ2-7, the CDR3 gives the full variable domain: AAGVIQSPRHLIKEKRETATLKCYPIPRHDTVYWYQQGPGQDPQFLISFYEKMQSDKGSIPDRFSAQQFSDYHSELNMSSLELGDSALYFCASSPNGVEQYFGPGTRLTVT.

This sequence joins TRBV15 and TRBJ2-7, with D possibly TRBD1 on 6 matching bases. From germline, CDR1 is LNHNV and CDR2 YYDKDF (reference sequence). CDR3 size: 19 residues. V lost 0 bases to trimming and J lost 1 base, with 22 bases between them. CDR3 nucleotides: TGTGCCACCAGCAGAGATCAAGTAAGGGACATGGGGTTTTCCTACGAGCAGTACTTC. It codes for CATSRDQVRDMGFSYEQYF.

The V and J genes are TRBV28 and TRBJ1-2; D is undetermined. CDR3 length equals 14 residues. The germline V and J ends were trimmed by 6 bases and 6 bases, with 17 bases remaining between them. Germline loops: CDR1 MDHEN, CDR2 SYDVKM. CDR3: CASRYARQLHGYTF. As DNA, the CDR3 is TGTGCCAGCAGATATGCGAGGCAATTACATGGCTACACCTTC.

On this clone: The junction departs from germline at one end; a sequencing error may be responsible. The chain is built from TRBV14 and TRBJ1-4, with a weak D call TRBD1 (5 bases). The CDR3 extends over 14 amino acids. The V gene's germline CDR1 is SGHDN and CDR2 FVKESK. The CDR3, as DNA: TGTGCCAGCAGCCGCGATGGGGCCGGGCGAAAAACTGTTTTT. As protein: CASSRDGAGRKTVF.

V and J are TRBV14 and TRBJ1-2; 8 positions match TRBD1. Germline V gene data show CDR1 as SGHDN and CDR2 as FVKESK. V shed 3 bases, J shed 6 bases, and the junction held 6 bases outside the gene matches. The CDR3 is 14 residues long. As DNA, the CDR3 is TGTGCCAGCAGCCAGACAGGGGCCTGGGATGGCTACACCTTC. Protein: CASSQTGAWDGYTF.

The chain is built from TRBV11-2 and TRBJ2-7; D unresolved. The CDR3 is made up of 12 amino acids. Germline CDR1 is SGHAT and CDR2 is FQNNGV. With 5 bases removed from V and 2 bases from J, the gap between germline ends came to 7 bases. In DNA form, the CDR3 reads TGTGCCAGCAGCCGAGGTACCTACGAGCAGTACTTC. It translates to CASSRGTYEQYF.

The chain carries TRBV11-2 and TRBJ2-2; the D gene is possibly TRBD2 (6 bases). Trimming left V 5 bases short and J 6 bases short, with 7 bases between. This CDR3 is built from 12 residues. Germline V gives CDR1 SGHAT, CDR2 FQNNGV. The CDR3 coding sequence is TGTGCCAGCAGCGGGGGGTCCGGGGAGCTGTTTTTT. It codes for CASSGGSGELFF.

V usage is TRBV27 and J usage is TRBJ2-1; maybe TRBD1 (6 bases). Germline CDR1 MNHEY, CDR2 SMNVEV (reference sequence). CDR3 length: 14 amino acids. Trimming removed 5 bases from V and 3 bases from J, with 11 bases in between. The CDR3 spells CASSAGTSYNEQFF. The DNA for the CDR3 is TGTGCCAGCAGTGCAGGGACAAGCTACAATGAGCAGTTCTTC.

V usage is TRBV7-2 and J usage is TRBJ2-3; weak D call: TRBD2 (6 bases). From germline, CDR1 is SGHTA and CDR2 FQGNSA. Deletions cut 7 bases from V and 1 base from J, with 18 bases between. The CDR3 extends over 16 amino acids. CDR3 region: CASTSRPRGGTDTQYF. CDR3 coding DNA: TGTGCCAGCACCTCACGGCCGCGGGGCGGCACAGATACGCAGTATTTT.

V gene TRBV11-2 combines with J gene TRBJ2-7; TRBD1 is a possible D gene (5 bases). V was shortened by 5 bases and J by 2 bases, with 16 bases between the two germline ends. CDR3 length equals 15 residues. From germline, CDR1 is SGHAT and CDR2 FQNNGV. The CDR3 DNA sequence: TGTGCCAGCAGCCAGGTGGGCAGGGCTACCTACGAGCAGTACTTC. Its protein is CASSQVGRATYEQYF.

The chain employs TRBV4-2 and TRBJ2-5; the D is unclear. Germline V lookup: CDR1 LGHNA, CDR2 YNFKEQ. This CDR3 has 15 residues. V shed 0 bases and J shed 4 bases, with 12 bases lying between them. CDR3 DNA: TGTGCCAGCAGCCAAGAGCCCAGTGGCCGAGAGACCCAGTACTTC. Encoded protein: CASSQEPSGRETQYF.

This clone showed up just a few times. V gene TRBV4-2 combines with J gene TRBJ1-1, with D possibly TRBD1 on 5 matching bases. This CDR3 has 13 residues. The germline CDR1 and CDR2 sequences are LGHNA and YNFKEQ. V was shortened by 3 bases and J by 5 bases, with 10 bases between the two germline ends. Here the CDR3 reads CASSQPGQTEAFF. The DNA of the CDR3 is TGTGCCAGCAGCCAGCCCGGACAAACTGAAGCTTTCTTT.

The chain carries TRBV7-9 and TRBJ1-5; possible D gene TRBD1, 6 bases. The V end lost 5 bases, the J end lost 4 bases, and 18 bases lay between the germline ends. Germline loops: CDR1 SEHNR, CDR2 FQNEAQ (reference sequence). The CDR3 covers 16 residues. The CDR3 protein is CASSDANRGYNQPQHF. The DNA of the CDR3 is TGTGCCAGCAGCGACGCTAATAGGGGGTATAATCAGCCCCAGCATTTT. The entire variable domain, with the rest obtained from reference TRBV7-9 and TRBJ1-5, is as follows: DTGVSQNPRHKITKRGQNVTFRCDPISEHNRLYWYRQTLGQGPEFLTYFQNEAQLEKSRLLSDRFSAERPKGSFSTLEIQRTEQGDSAMYLCASSDANRGYNQPQHFGDGTRLSIL.

The J gene is TRBJ2-3, the V gene TRBV5-1; D perhaps matches TRBD2 (5 bases). Trimming cost V 3 bases and J 5 bases, with 13 bases left between them. The germline CDR1 and CDR2 sequences are SGHRS and YFSETQ. The CDR3 contains 14 residues. CDR3 in amino acids: CASSWAGSQDTQYF. DNA of the CDR3: TGCGCCAGCAGCTGGGCGGGTTCACAAGATACGCAGTATTTT.

The V and J genes are TRBV9 and TRBJ2-1; the match to TRBD2 covers 7 bases. With 2 bases clipped from V and 3 bases from J, the junction kept 8 bases outside the gene matches. Looked up from germline, CDR1 is SGDLS and CDR2 is YYNGEE. This CDR3 has 16 amino acids. CDR3 region: CASSVPGGGIYNEQFF. CDR3 nucleotides: TGTGCCAGCAGCGTCCCTGGGGGGGGGATCTACAATGAGCAGTTCTTC. The variable domain in full, completed from reference TRBV9 and TRBJ2-1, reads DSGVTQTPKHLITATGQRVTLRCSPRSGDLSVYWYQQSLDQGLQFLIQYYNGEERAKGNILERFSAQQFPDLHSELNLSSLELGDSALYFCASSVPGGGIYNEQFFGPGTRLTVL.

The V gene is TRBV27, the J gene TRBJ1-5, with D tentatively TRBD1 (6 bases). Germline V gene lookup returns CDR1 MNHEY and CDR2 SMNVEV (reference sequence). V gave up 2 bases and J gave up 6 bases, with 11 bases separating them. This CDR3 contains 14 residues. CDR3 region: CASSLAGDSQPQHF. Written as DNA, the CDR3 is TGTGCCAGCAGTTTAGCAGGGGATAGTCAGCCCCAGCATTTT.

This clone showed up just a few times. At one boundary the junction diverges from the germline segment, which might be a read error. Different DNA sequences within this sample yield the same CDR3. This rearrangement joins TRBV4-1 to TRBJ2-7; TRBD2 matches at 9 bases. Germline loops: CDR1 MGHRA, CDR2 YSYEKL. CDR3 size: 16 residues. This CDR3 is CASSQDQGGGASEQYF. The CDR3 DNA reads TGTGCCAGCAGCCAAGATCAGGGCGGGGGGGCTTCCGAGCAGTACTTC.